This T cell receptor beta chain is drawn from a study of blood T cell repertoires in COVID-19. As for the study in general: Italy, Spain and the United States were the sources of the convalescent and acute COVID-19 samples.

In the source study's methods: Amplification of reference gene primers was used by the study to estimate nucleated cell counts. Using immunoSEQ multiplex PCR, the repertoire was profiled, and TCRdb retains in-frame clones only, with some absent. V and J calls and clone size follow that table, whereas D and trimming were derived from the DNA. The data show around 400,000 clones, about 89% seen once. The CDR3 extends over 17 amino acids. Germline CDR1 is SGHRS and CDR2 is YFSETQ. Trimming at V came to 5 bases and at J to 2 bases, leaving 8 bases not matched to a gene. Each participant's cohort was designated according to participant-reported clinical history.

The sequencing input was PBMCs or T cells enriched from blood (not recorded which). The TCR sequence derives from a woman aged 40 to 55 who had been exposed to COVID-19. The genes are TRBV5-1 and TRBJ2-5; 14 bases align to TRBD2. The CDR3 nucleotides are TGCGCCAGCAGACTTGGGACTAGCGGGAGAAGGCAAGAGACCCAGTACTTC. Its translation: CASRLGTSGRRQETQYF.